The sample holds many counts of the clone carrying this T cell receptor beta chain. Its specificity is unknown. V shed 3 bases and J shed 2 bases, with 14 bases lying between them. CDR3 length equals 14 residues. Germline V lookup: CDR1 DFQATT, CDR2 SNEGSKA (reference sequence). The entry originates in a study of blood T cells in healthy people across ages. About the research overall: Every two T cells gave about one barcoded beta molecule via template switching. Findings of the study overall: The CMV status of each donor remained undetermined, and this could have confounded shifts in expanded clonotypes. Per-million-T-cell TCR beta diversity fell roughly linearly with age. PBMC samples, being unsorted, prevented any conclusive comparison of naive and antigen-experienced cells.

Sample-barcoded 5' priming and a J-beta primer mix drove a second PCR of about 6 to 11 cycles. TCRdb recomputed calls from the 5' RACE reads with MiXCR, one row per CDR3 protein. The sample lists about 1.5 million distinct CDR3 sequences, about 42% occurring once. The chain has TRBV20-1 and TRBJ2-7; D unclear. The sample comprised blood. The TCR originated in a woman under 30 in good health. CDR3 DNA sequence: TGCAGTGCTAGTGGATTCAGAGAGCCCTACGAGCAGTACTTC. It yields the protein CSASGFREPYEQYF.